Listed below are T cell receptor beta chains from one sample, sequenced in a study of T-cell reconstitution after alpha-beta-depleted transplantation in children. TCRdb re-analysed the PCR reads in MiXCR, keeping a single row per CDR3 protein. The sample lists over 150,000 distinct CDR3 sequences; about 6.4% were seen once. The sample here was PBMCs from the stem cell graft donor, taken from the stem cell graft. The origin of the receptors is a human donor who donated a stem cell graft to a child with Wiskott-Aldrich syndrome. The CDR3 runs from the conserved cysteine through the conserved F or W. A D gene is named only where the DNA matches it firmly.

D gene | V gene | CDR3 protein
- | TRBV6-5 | CASSRGWGSQYF
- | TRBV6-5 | CASSYSGVRGNTEAFF
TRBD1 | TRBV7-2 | CASSQPGTGSKSQHF
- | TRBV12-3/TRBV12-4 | CASSLAMESEAFF
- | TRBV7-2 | CASSPRGDPDMGTQYF
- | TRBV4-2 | CASSQDRSYEQYF
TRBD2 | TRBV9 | CASSVEAGGLITDTQYF
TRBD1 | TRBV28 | CASRLNRGPYEQYF
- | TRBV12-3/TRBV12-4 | CASSLSDLNTEAFF
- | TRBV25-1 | CASSQTELRGYTF
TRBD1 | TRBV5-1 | CASGQGVVDTGELFF
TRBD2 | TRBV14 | CASSQGASGYTQYF
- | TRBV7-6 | CASSLSGPGPTSTDTQYF
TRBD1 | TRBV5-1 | CASRHSGQGGEKLFF
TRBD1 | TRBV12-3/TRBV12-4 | CASSQRQGNEKLFF
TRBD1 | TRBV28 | CASSFPTGEHYEQYF
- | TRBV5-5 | CASGRGVTGFGEKLFF
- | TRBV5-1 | CASSLIDGPYEQYF
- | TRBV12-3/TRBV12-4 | CASSFRRIDTGELFF
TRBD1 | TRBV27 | CASSLNRGDYGYTF
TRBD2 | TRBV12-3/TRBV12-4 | CASRGGPGLGANVLTF
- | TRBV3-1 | CASFQGTNYGYTF
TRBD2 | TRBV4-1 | CASKRQAGGPQETQYF
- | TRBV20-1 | CSATWSSNTGELFF
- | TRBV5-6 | CASSAHPSVEQYF
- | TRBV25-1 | CASRLGWEQYF
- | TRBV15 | CATSRDLGGSAGYTF
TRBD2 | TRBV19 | CASSIFPTSGRIDEQFF
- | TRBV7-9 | CASSLEGFSYNSPLHF
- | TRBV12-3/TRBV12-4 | CASRTGDRYRETQYF
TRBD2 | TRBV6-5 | CASSSRGGPLDYNEQFF
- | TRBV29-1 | CSVEDQLTVYGYTF
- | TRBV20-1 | CSARRMGGWNTEAFF
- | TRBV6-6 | CASSAAADTQYF
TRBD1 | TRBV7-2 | CASRLGQGFVAFF
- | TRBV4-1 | CASSHEGAGEQYF
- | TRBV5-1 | CASSFSEDAEAFF
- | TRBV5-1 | CASSSRTRQETQYF
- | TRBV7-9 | CASTATGMNTEAFF
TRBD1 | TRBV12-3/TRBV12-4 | CASSRTGGLGGYTF